This TCR beta chain comes out of a study of spatial heterogeneity in lung cancer. Time point of the sample: sample taken at primary tumor resection. MiXCR, run by TCRdb on the 5' RACE reads, gives a single entry per CDR3 protein. The sample has 48,000 or so distinct CDR3 sequences; approximately 5.7% are singletons. This clonotype was recorded many times. Germline V CDR1 and CDR2: LNHDA, SQIVND (reference sequence). V was clipped by 9 bases and J by 7 bases, with 18 bases between them. The CDR3 length is 14 residues. This TCR was sampled from a male donor with early-stage non-small cell lung cancer. The material sequenced was PBMCs, taken at surgery. The J gene is TRBJ1-4, the V gene TRBV19, with D perhaps matching TRBD1 (5 bases). CDR3 nucleotide sequence: TGTGCCAGCACCGCCGCCAGGGCTGGTGAAAAACTGTTTTTT. It yields the protein CASTAARAGEKLFF.